This note documents a single TCR beta chain sequence. Per germline, CDR1 SGDLS and CDR2 YYNGEE. The CDR3 sequence is 14 residues long. Trimming stripped 3 bases from V and 4 bases from J, with 11 bases between. These data belong to a study of shared clonotypes between healthy human individuals. Deep was the level used in running the assay. Libraries were prepared by immunoSEQ multiplex PCR; TCRdb keeps only in-frame clonotypes and omits some of them. The sample records 400,000 to 600,000 clones, more than 75% being singletons. The sequenced sample was PBMCs. The V call is TRBV9, the J call TRBJ2-1, with D possibly being TRBD1 (5 bases). The TCR sequence derives from a middle-aged woman in good health. Some clones in this sample may be carry-over from other donors' samples. The CDR3 sequence is CASSGSTDYNEQFF. The CDR3 coding sequence is TGTGCCAGCAGCGGATCGACAGATTACAATGAGCAGTTCTTC.